This TCR beta chain was sequenced during a study of multiple sclerosis patients with progressive multifocal leukoencephalopathy. Time point denoted: before natalizumab initiation. The CDR3 covers 15 residues. CDR1 and CDR2 (germline): LGHNT, FRNRAP. V dropped 5 bases and J dropped 2; count of bases not matched to a gene: 6. Measured with immunoSEQ multiplex PCR; TCRdb has only the in-frame clones, and not every one. The sample lists about 32,000 clones; roughly 92% were seen once. The sequencing sample was made of PBMCs. The chain uses TRBV12-5 and TRBJ1-3; 7 bases align to TRBD1. The receptor's source is a man aged 30-40 years with multiple sclerosis. Here the CDR3 DNA reads TGTGCTAGTGGTACAGGGGATTTTGCTGGAAACACCATATATTTT. Its translation is CASGTGDFAGNTIYF. The full variable domain, in which reference TRBV12-5 and TRBJ1-3 provide the parts outside the CDR3, is DARVTQTPRHKVTEMGQEVTMRCQPILGHNTVFWYRQTMMQGLELLAYFRNRAPLDDSGMPKDRFSAEMPDATLATLKIQPSEPRDSAVYFCASGTGDFAGNTIYFGEGSWLTVV.